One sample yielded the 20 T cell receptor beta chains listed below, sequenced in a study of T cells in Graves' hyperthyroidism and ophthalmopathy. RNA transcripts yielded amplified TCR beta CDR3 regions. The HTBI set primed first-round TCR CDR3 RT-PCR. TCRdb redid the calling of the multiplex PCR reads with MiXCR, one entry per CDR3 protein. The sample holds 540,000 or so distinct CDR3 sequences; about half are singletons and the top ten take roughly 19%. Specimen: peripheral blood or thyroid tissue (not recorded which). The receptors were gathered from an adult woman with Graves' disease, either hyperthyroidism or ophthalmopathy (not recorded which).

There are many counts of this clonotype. In DNA, the CDR3 is TGTGCCAGCAGCCGGACAGGGGGCGGCTCTGGGGCCAACGTCCTGACTTTC. Residues: CASSRTGGGSGANVLTF. The chain combines TRBV28 with TRBJ2-6; the match to TRBD1 covers 11 bases. The CDR3 runs 17 residues. The junction had 4 bases not matched to a gene; V was cut back by 6 bases and J by 0 bases. The germline CDR1 and CDR2 sequences are MDHEN and SYDVKM.

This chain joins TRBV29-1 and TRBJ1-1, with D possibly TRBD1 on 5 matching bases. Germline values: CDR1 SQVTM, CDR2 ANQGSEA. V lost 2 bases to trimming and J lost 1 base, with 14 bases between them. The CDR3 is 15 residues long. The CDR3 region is CSVELRLGRNTEAFF. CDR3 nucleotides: TGCAGCGTTGAATTACGGTTGGGGCGGAACACTGAAGCTTTCTTT.

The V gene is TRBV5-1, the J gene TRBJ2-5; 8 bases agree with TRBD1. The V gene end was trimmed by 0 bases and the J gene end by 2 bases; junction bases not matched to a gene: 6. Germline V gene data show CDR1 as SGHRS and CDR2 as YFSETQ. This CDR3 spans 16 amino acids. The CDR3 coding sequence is TGCGCCAGCAGCTTGGACAGGGGGGCGGCACAAGAGACCCAGTACTTC. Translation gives CASSLDRGAAQETQYF. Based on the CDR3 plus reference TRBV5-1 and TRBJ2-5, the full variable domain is KAGVTQTPRYLIKTRGQQVTLSCSPISGHRSVSWYQQTPGQGLQFLFEYFSETQRNKGNFPGRFSGRQFSNSRSEMNVSTLELGDSALYLCASSLDRGAAQETQYFGPGTRLLVL.

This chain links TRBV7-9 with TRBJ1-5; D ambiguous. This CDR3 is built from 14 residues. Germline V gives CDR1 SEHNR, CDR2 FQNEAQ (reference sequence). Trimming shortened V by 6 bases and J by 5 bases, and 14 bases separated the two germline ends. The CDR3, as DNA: TGTGCCAGCAGTGGGGTAGGGTTCTATCAGCCCCAGCATTTT. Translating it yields CASSGVGFYQPQHF.

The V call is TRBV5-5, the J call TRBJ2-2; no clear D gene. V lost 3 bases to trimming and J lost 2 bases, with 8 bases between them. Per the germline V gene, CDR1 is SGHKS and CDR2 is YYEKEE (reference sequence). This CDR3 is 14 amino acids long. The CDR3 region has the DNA TGTGCCAGCAGCTCGGCACCCAACACCGGGGAGCTGTTTTTT. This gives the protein CASSSAPNTGELFF.

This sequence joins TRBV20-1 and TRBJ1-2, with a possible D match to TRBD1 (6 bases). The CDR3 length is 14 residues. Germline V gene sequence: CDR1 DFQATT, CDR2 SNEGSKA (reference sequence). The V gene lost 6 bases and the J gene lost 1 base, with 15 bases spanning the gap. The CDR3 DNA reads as TGCAGTGCCATGGACAGTCTACATAACTATGGCTACACCTTC. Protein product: CSAMDSLHNYGYTF.

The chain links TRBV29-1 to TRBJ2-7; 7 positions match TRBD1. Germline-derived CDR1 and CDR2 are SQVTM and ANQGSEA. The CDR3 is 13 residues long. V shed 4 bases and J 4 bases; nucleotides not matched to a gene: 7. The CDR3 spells CSVVGQSRYEQYF. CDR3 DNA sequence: TGCAGCGTTGTGGGACAGTCCAGATACGAGCAGTACTTC.

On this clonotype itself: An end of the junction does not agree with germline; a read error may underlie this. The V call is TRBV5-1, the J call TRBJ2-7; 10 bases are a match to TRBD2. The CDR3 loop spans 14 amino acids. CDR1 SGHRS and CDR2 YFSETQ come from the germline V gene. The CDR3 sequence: CASSLGASGGEQCF. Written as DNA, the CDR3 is TGCGCCAGCAGCTTGGGCGCTAGCGGGGGCGAGCAGTGCTTC.

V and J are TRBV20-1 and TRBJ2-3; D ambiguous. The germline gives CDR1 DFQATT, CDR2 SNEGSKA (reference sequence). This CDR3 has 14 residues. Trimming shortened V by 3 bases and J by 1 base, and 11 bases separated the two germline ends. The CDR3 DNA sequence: TGCAGTGCTAGTTTGGCCAGTCGCACAGATACGCAGTATTTT. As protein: CSASLASRTDTQYF.

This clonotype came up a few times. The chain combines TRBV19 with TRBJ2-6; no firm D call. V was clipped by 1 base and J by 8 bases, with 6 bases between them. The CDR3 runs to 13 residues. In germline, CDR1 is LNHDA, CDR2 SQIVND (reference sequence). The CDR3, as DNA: TGTGCCAGTAGTATAGCCGGGTCCAACGTCCTGACTTTC. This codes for CASSIAGSNVLTF.

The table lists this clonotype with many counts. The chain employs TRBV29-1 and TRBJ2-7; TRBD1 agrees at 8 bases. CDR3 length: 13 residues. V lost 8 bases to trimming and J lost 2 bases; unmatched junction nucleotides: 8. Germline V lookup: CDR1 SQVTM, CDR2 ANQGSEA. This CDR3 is CSISRTGPYEQYF. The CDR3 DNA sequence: TGCAGCATCTCCCGGACAGGGCCCTACGAGCAGTACTTC.

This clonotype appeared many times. This chain's CDR3 is CASSSRQGSGEKLFF. The CDR3 DNA reads as TGCGCCAGCAGCTCCCGGCAGGGATCGGGCGAAAAACTGTTTTTT. The chain links TRBV5-1 to TRBJ1-4; the D gene is possibly TRBD1 (5 bases). Germline-derived CDR1 and CDR2 are SGHRS and YFSETQ. The CDR3 runs 15 residues. V was trimmed by 3 bases and J by 8 bases, leaving 17 bases between them.

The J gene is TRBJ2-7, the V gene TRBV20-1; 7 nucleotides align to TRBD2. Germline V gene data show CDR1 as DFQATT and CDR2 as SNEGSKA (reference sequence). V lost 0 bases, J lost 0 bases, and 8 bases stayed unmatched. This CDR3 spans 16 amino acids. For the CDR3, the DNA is TGCAGTGCTAGAGATTTACTAGCGAAAAGCTCCTACGAGCAGTACTTC. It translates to CSARDLLAKSSYEQYF.

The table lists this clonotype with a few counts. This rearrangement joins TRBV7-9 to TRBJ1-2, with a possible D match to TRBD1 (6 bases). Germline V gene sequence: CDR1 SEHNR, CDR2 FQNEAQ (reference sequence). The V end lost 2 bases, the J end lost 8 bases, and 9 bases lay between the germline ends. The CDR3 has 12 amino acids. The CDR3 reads CASSLIGGGYTF. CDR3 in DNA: TGTGCCAGCAGCTTAATTGGGGGCGGCTACACCTTC.

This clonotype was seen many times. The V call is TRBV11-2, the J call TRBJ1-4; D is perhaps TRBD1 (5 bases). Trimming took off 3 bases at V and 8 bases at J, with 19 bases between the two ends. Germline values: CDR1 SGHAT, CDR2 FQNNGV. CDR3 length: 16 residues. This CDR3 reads CASSFRSLQGLEKLFF. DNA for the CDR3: TGTGCCAGCAGCTTTAGGAGCCTTCAGGGTTTGGAAAAACTGTTTTTT.

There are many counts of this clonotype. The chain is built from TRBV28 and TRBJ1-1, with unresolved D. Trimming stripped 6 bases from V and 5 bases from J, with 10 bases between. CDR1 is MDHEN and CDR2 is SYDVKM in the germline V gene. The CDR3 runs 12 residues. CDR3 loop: CASRDDPTEAFF. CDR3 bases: TGTGCCAGCAGGGACGATCCGACTGAAGCTTTCTTT. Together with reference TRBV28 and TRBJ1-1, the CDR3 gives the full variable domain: DVKVTQSSRYLVKRTGEKVFLECVQDMDHENMFWYRQDPGLGLRLIYFSYDVKMKEKGDIPEGYSVSREKKERFSLILESASTNQTSMYLCASRDDPTEAFFGQGTRLTVV.

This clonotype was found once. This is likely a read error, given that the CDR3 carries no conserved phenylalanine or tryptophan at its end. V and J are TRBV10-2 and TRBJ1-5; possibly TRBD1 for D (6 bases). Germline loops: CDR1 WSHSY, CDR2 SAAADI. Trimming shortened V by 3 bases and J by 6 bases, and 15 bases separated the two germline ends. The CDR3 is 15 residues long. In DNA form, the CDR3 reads TGCGCCAGCAGTGACATAAGGCAGGGGTCTCAGCCCCAGCATCTT. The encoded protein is CASSDIRQGSQPQHL.

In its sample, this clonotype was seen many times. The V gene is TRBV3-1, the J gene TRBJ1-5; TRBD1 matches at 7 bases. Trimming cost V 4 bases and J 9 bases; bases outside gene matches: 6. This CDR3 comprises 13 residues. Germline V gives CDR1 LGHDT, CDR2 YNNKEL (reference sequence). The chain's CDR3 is CASSPVWTGPQHF. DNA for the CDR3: TGTGCCAGCAGCCCCGTCTGGACAGGGCCCCAGCATTTT. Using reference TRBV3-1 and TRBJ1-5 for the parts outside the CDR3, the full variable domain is DTAVSQTPKYLVTQMGNDKSIKCEQNLGHDTMYWYKQDSKKFLKIMFSYNNKELIINETVPNRFSPKSPDKAHLNLHINSLELGDSAVYFCASSPVWTGPQHFGDGTRLSIL.

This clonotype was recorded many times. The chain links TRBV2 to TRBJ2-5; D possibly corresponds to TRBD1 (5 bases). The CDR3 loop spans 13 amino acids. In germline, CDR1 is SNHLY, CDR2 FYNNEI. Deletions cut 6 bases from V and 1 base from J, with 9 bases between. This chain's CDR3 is CASSRTPQETQYF. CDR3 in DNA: TGTGCCAGCAGCAGGACACCCCAAGAGACCCAGTACTTC.

CDR3 coding DNA: TGCAGTGCTAGCGGTGCCTCGTTTGTTCGTGTAGGCACCTACGAGCAGTACTTC. It codes for CSASGASFVRVGTYEQYF. The V call is TRBV20-1, the J call TRBJ2-7; D gene unclear. V was cut by 3 bases and J by 2 bases, with 26 bases left in between. The germline CDR1 and CDR2 sequences are DFQATT and SNEGSKA (reference sequence). This CDR3 spans 18 amino acids.